This is a list of T cell receptor beta chains from one sample in a study of identical twins. Each CDR3 protein is one row after TCRdb ran MiXCR on the 5' RACE reads. The sample lists over 550,000 distinct CDR3 sequences, roughly 6.6% occurring once. The same specimen was also included in a second study, on yellow fever vaccine responses in identical twins.

Sequencing used PBMCs. The receptor source for this set is a woman aged 18-30 years in good health. Each CDR3 is given with its conserved first and last residue. The D gene is left open where the match is weak. The size field is filled for only some rows; it gives once, few, many or a size class.

V gene: TRBV20-1
D gene: TRBD1
clone size: many
CDR3 length: 15
J gene: TRBJ1-1
CDR3 DNA: TGCAGTGCTGCGCGATCGGACAGGGAGAACACTGAAGCTTTCTTT
CDR3 protein: CSAARSDRENTEAFF

V gene: TRBV2
D gene: .
clone size: .
CDR3 length: 12
J gene: TRBJ1-5
CDR3 DNA: TGTGCCAGCAGTGAAGCAGGAGGGGACCAGCATTTT
CDR3 protein: CASSEAGGDQHF

V gene: TRBV11-3
D gene: TRBD2
clone size: many
CDR3 length: 15
J gene: TRBJ2-1
CDR3 DNA: TGTGCCAGCAGACCAGGACTAGGCTCCTACAATGAGCAGTTCTTC
CDR3 protein: CASRPGLGSYNEQFF

V gene: TRBV12-3/TRBV12-4
D gene: .
clone size: .
CDR3 length: 19
J gene: TRBJ2-4
CDR3 DNA: TGTGCCAGCTGTCCGGTACGGGACGCGGTCCTTCTAGCCAAAAACATTCAGTACTTC
CDR3 protein: CASCPVRDAVLLAKNIQYF

V gene: TRBV9
D gene: TRBD2
clone size: many
CDR3 length: 17
J gene: TRBJ2-2
CDR3 DNA: TGTGCCAGCAGCGTAGCTTTCCGAGCGGGAGTAGCCGGGGAGCTGTTTTTT
CDR3 protein: CASSVAFRAGVAGELFF

V gene: TRBV3-1
D gene: .
clone size: .
CDR3 length: 15
J gene: TRBJ2-1
CDR3 DNA: TGTGCCAGCAGCCCCCCAGGTACGGGCCCTCAAAAGCAGTTCTTC
CDR3 protein: CASSPPGTGPQKQFF

V gene: TRBV12-3/TRBV12-4
D gene: .
clone size: many
CDR3 length: 12
J gene: TRBJ1-4
CDR3 DNA: TGTGCCAGCAGTTCAACAATCGAAAAACTGTTTTTT
CDR3 protein: CASSSTIEKLFF

V gene: TRBV4-1
D gene: .
clone size: few
CDR3 length: 14
J gene: TRBJ1-5
CDR3 DNA: TGCGCCAGCAGCCAAGAAGGGTTTCTTCAGCCCCAGCATTTT
CDR3 protein: CASSQEGFLQPQHF

V gene: TRBV12-3/TRBV12-4
D gene: .
clone size: .
CDR3 length: 15
J gene: TRBJ2-3
CDR3 DNA: TGTGCCAGCAGGGCCCAGCGGGTTAGCACAGATACGCAGTATTTT
CDR3 protein: CASRAQRVSTDTQYF

V gene: TRBV12-3/TRBV12-4
D gene: .
clone size: many
CDR3 length: 13
J gene: TRBJ1-1
CDR3 DNA: TGTGCCAGCAGCAGATGGACGTCATTTGAAGCTTTCTTT
CDR3 protein: CASSRWTSFEAFF

V gene: TRBV20-1
D gene: TRBD2
clone size: few
CDR3 length: 13
J gene: TRBJ2-7
CDR3 DNA: TGCAGTTCTGGGACTAGCGGTTCCTACGAGCAGTACTTC
CDR3 protein: CSSGTSGSYEQYF

V gene: TRBV29-1
D gene: .
clone size: .
CDR3 length: 15
J gene: TRBJ2-3
CDR3 DNA: TGCAGCTTAAGCCCCGGGGGAGTTAGCACAGATACGCAGTATTTT
CDR3 protein: CSLSPGGVSTDTQYF

V gene: TRBV11-2
D gene: .
clone size: .
CDR3 length: 15
J gene: TRBJ2-5
CDR3 DNA: TGTGCCAGCAGCTTAGGGGACACCTGGCGGGAGACCCAGTACTTC
CDR3 protein: CASSLGDTWRETQYF

V gene: TRBV5-1
D gene: TRBD1
clone size: .
CDR3 length: 16
J gene: TRBJ2-2
CDR3 DNA: TGCGCCAGCAGCGGACAGGGGGCGCAAATAGCCGGGGAGCTGTTTTTT
CDR3 protein: CASSGQGAQIAGELFF

V gene: TRBV7-9
D gene: .
clone size: many
CDR3 length: 13
J gene: TRBJ1-1
CDR3 DNA: TGTGCCAGCAGCCACCCTCGGAACACTGAAGCTTTCTTT
CDR3 protein: CASSHPRNTEAFF

V gene: TRBV20-1
D gene: .
clone size: few
CDR3 length: 14
J gene: TRBJ2-2
CDR3 DNA: TGCAGTGCTCGCGGAATCACGAACACCGGGGAGCTGTTTTTT
CDR3 protein: CSARGITNTGELFF

V gene: TRBV6-2/TRBV6-3
D gene: .
clone size: few
CDR3 length: 13
J gene: TRBJ1-4
CDR3 DNA: TGTGCCAGCAGAGACCCTCCTAATGAAAAACTGTTTTTT
CDR3 protein: CASRDPPNEKLFF

V gene: TRBV5-6
D gene: .
clone size: many
CDR3 length: 14
J gene: TRBJ2-3
CDR3 DNA: TGTGCCAGCAGCTTGGCCGCAGCAGGAGATACGCAGTATTTT
CDR3 protein: CASSLAAAGDTQYF

V gene: TRBV11-2
D gene: TRBD1
clone size: many
CDR3 length: 15
J gene: TRBJ1-1
CDR3 DNA: TGTGCCAGCACCACCAGGGGGGGGCTAGGGACTGAAGCTTTCTTT
CDR3 protein: CASTTRGGLGTEAFF

V gene: TRBV12-3/TRBV12-4
D gene: .
clone size: many
CDR3 length: 13
J gene: TRBJ1-6
CDR3 DNA: TGTGCCAGCAGTTTGGAGGGTCCTTCACCCCTCCACTTT
CDR3 protein: CASSLEGPSPLHF

V gene: TRBV6-1
D gene: .
clone size: many
CDR3 length: 16
J gene: TRBJ2-4
CDR3 DNA: TGTGCCAGTGGGGCTGGGGGAGGAATAGCCAAAAACATTCAGTACTTC
CDR3 protein: CASGAGGGIAKNIQYF

V gene: TRBV7-2
D gene: .
clone size: .
CDR3 length: 15
J gene: TRBJ2-1
CDR3 DNA: TGTGCCAGCAGCCGAACTAGTACGGGCTACAATGAGCAGTTCTTC
CDR3 protein: CASSRTSTGYNEQFF

V gene: TRBV29-1
D gene: .
clone size: few
CDR3 length: 13
J gene: TRBJ1-5
CDR3 DNA: TGCAGCGTCCGGGTGGTGGACAATCAGCCCCAGCATTTT
CDR3 protein: CSVRVVDNQPQHF

V gene: TRBV2
D gene: .
clone size: few
CDR3 length: 15
J gene: TRBJ2-1
CDR3 DNA: TGTGCCAGCAGAGTTCGTAGCGGATCTGCCAATGAGCAGTTCTTC
CDR3 protein: CASRVRSGSANEQFF

V gene: TRBV2
D gene: TRBD2
clone size: .
CDR3 length: 15
J gene: TRBJ2-7
CDR3 DNA: TGTGCCAGCAGCGATGGACTAGCGGGAGGGTACGAGCAGTACTTC
CDR3 protein: CASSDGLAGGYEQYF

V gene: TRBV9
D gene: .
clone size: many
CDR3 length: 13
J gene: TRBJ1-5
CDR3 DNA: TGTGCCAGCAGTCCCTCTAGCAATCAGCCCCAGCATTTT
CDR3 protein: CASSPSSNQPQHF

V gene: TRBV9
D gene: TRBD1
clone size: few
CDR3 length: 14
J gene: TRBJ2-3
CDR3 DNA: TGTGCCAGCAGCCAGGACAGGGTTCGAGATACGCAGTATTTT
CDR3 protein: CASSQDRVRDTQYF

V gene: TRBV28
D gene: .
clone size: .
CDR3 length: 14
J gene: TRBJ1-1
CDR3 DNA: TGTGCCAGCAGTTTCGGGGGGAGGGTCACTGAAGCTTTCTTT
CDR3 protein: CASSFGGRVTEAFF

V gene: TRBV7-9
D gene: .
clone size: many
CDR3 length: 13
J gene: TRBJ2-1
CDR3 DNA: TGTGCCAGCAGCTCTGACACGTACAATGAGCAGTTCTTC
CDR3 protein: CASSSDTYNEQFF

V gene: TRBV5-1
D gene: .
clone size: many
CDR3 length: 12
J gene: TRBJ2-2
CDR3 DNA: TGCGCCAGCAGCGCACGAGACGGGGAGCTGTTTTTT
CDR3 protein: CASSARDGELFF

V gene: TRBV5-1
D gene: .
clone size: many
CDR3 length: 12
J gene: TRBJ2-2
CDR3 DNA: TGCGCCAGCAGCACACGCACCGGGGAGCTGTTTTTT
CDR3 protein: CASSTRTGELFF

V gene: TRBV5-8
D gene: .
clone size: .
CDR3 length: 16
J gene: TRBJ1-6
CDR3 DNA: TGTGCCAGCAGCCCGACTAACTGGGTTCGAAATTCACCCCTCCACTTT
CDR3 protein: CASSPTNWVRNSPLHF

V gene: TRBV29-1
D gene: .
clone size: .
CDR3 length: 14
J gene: TRBJ2-3
CDR3 DNA: TGCAGCGTTGAACCCGGGACGACAAAAGATACGCAGTATTTT
CDR3 protein: CSVEPGTTKDTQYF

V gene: TRBV27
D gene: .
clone size: .
CDR3 length: 15
J gene: TRBJ2-3
CDR3 DNA: TGTGCCAGCAGTAGGTGGGTTGCTAGCACAGATACGCAGTATTTT
CDR3 protein: CASSRWVASTDTQYF

V gene: TRBV10-3
D gene: .
clone size: many
CDR3 length: 15
J gene: TRBJ2-7
CDR3 DNA: TGTGCCATCAGTGAACTCCCCGGACAGAACTACGAGCAGTACTTC
CDR3 protein: CAISELPGQNYEQYF

V gene: TRBV20-1
D gene: .
clone size: .
CDR3 length: 17
J gene: TRBJ2-4
CDR3 DNA: TGCAGTGCTAGATGGGGCTCATCCGCCTTAGCCAAAAACATTCAGTACTTC
CDR3 protein: CSARWGSSALAKNIQYF

V gene: TRBV20-1
D gene: TRBD1
clone size: few
CDR3 length: 15
J gene: TRBJ1-1
CDR3 DNA: TGCAGTGCTAGAGAGGGGAACAGGGGTAACACTGAAGCTTTCTTT
CDR3 protein: CSAREGNRGNTEAFF

V gene: TRBV7-6
D gene: TRBD1
clone size: many
CDR3 length: 17
J gene: TRBJ2-7
CDR3 DNA: TGTGCCAGCAGCTTGTACTCCGGGACAGGGATTGACTACGAGCAGTACTTC
CDR3 protein: CASSLYSGTGIDYEQYF

V gene: TRBV24-1
D gene: TRBD1
clone size: .
CDR3 length: 17
J gene: TRBJ2-2
CDR3 DNA: TGTGCCACCAGTCATTGGACAGGGGATGGGCAGTCCGGGGAGCTGTTTTTT
CDR3 protein: CATSHWTGDGQSGELFF

V gene: TRBV7-8
D gene: .
clone size: many
CDR3 length: 16
J gene: TRBJ2-2
CDR3 DNA: TGTGCCAGCAGCCCCCAGGTGACGGGGGCTGGCGGGGAGCTGTTTTTT
CDR3 protein: CASSPQVTGAGGELFF

V gene: TRBV12-3/TRBV12-4
D gene: TRBD1
clone size: many
CDR3 length: 15
J gene: TRBJ1-1
CDR3 DNA: TGTGCCAGCATCCCCCGGGACAGAGTGAACACTGAAGCTTTCTTT
CDR3 protein: CASIPRDRVNTEAFF

V gene: TRBV12-3/TRBV12-4
D gene: .
clone size: .
CDR3 length: 14
J gene: TRBJ2-7
CDR3 DNA: TGTGCCAGCAGTACCGGGACGGTTCCGGTCGAGCAGTACTTC
CDR3 protein: CASSTGTVPVEQYF

V gene: TRBV27
D gene: TRBD2
clone size: many
CDR3 length: 18
J gene: TRBJ2-3
CDR3 DNA: TGTGCCAGCAGGGAAAGCGCCCAGCGGGGGGCCTCCACAGATACGCAGTATTTT
CDR3 protein: CASRESAQRGASTDTQYF

V gene: TRBV12-3/TRBV12-4
D gene: TRBD1
clone size: few
CDR3 length: 15
J gene: TRBJ1-5
CDR3 DNA: TGTGCCAGCAGTAAACAGGGGGCCGGCAATCAGCCCCAGCATTTT
CDR3 protein: CASSKQGAGNQPQHF

V gene: TRBV24-1
D gene: TRBD1
clone size: .
CDR3 length: 14
J gene: TRBJ2-2
CDR3 DNA: TGTGCCTCCCGCTCCGGGACAGGGACCGGGGAGCTGTTTTTT
CDR3 protein: CASRSGTGTGELFF

V gene: TRBV5-1
D gene: TRBD1
clone size: few
CDR3 length: 18
J gene: TRBJ1-2
CDR3 DNA: TGCGCCAGCAGCTTGGTCCCGGGACAGGGGCCTTCTAACTATGGCTACACCTTC
CDR3 protein: CASSLVPGQGPSNYGYTF

V gene: TRBV20-1
D gene: .
clone size: many
CDR3 length: 16
J gene: TRBJ2-5
CDR3 DNA: TGCAGTGCTACCTCTACTTCGACAGGTCCTAAAGAGACCCAGTACTTC
CDR3 protein: CSATSTSTGPKETQYF

V gene: TRBV29-1
D gene: .
clone size: few
CDR3 length: 13
J gene: TRBJ2-1
CDR3 DNA: TGCAGCGTTGAATCGGGGGTTTACAATGAGCAGTTCTTC
CDR3 protein: CSVESGVYNEQFF

V gene: TRBV6-1
D gene: TRBD1
clone size: few
CDR3 length: 15
J gene: TRBJ1-4
CDR3 DNA: TGTGCCAGCAGTCCGACAGGGAGGGCTGGTGAAAAACTGTTTTTT
CDR3 protein: CASSPTGRAGEKLFF